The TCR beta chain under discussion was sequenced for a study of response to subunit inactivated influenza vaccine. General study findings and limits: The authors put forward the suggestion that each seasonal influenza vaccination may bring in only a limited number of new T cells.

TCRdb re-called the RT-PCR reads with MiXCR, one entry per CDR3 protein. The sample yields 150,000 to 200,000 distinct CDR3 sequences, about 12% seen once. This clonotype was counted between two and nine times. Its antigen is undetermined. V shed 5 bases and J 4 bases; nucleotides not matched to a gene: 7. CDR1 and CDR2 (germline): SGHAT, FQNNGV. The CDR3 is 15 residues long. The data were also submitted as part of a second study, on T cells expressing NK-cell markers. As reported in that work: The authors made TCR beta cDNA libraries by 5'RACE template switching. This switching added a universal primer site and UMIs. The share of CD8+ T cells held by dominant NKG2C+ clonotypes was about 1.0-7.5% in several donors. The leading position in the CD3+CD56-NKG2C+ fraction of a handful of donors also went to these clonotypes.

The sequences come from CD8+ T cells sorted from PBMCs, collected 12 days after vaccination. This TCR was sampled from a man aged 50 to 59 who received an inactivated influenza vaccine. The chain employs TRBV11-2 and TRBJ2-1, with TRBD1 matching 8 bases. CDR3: CASSPGQGRYNEQFF. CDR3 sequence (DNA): TGTGCCAGCAGCCCAGGACAGGGAAGATACAATGAGCAGTTCTTC. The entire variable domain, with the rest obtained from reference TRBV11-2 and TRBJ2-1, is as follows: EAGVAQSPRYKIIEKRQSVAFWCNPISGHATLYWYQQILGQGPKLLIQFQNNGVVDDSQLPKDRFSAERLKGVDSTLKIQPAKLEDSAVYLCASSPGQGRYNEQFFGPGTRLTVL.